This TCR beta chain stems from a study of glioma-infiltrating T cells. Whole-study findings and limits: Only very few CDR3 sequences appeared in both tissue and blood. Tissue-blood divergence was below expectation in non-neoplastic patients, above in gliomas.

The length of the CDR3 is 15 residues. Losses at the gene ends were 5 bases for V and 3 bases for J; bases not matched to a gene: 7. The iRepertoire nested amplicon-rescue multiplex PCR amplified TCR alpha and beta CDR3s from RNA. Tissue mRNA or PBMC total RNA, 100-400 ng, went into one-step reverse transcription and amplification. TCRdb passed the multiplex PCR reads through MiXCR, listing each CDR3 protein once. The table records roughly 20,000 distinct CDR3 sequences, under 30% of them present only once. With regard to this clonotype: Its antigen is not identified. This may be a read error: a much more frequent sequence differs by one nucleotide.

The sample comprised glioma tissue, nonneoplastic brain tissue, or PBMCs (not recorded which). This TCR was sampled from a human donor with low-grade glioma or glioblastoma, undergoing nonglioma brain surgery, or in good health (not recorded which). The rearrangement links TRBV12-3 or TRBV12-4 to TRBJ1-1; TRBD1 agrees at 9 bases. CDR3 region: CASSAGTGKYTEAFF. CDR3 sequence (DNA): TGTGCCAGCAGTGCTGGGACAGGGAAGTACACTGAAGCTTTCTTT.